The rows below give T cell receptor beta chains drawn from one sample of a study of OX40 agonist ivuxolimab in advanced cancers. TCRdb's table, derived via immunoSEQ multiplex PCR, lists solely in-frame clones and lacks some. The data show roughly 80,000 clones, around 80% seen once. Sequenced here: CD4+ or CD8+ T cells sorted from blood, sampled in a trial of the OX40 agonist ivuxolimab. All receptors derive from an adult with an advanced solid tumor such as melanoma, head and neck, liver or kidney cancer. The CDR3 runs from the conserved cysteine through the conserved F or W. A D gene is named only where the DNA matches it firmly. Size tells how often a clone was seen (once, few, many) or the class of an expanded clone, and some rows leave it out.

v_gene	d_gene	abundance	j_gene	CDR3nt	CDR3aa
TRBV28	TRBD2	few	TRBJ2-1	TGTGCCAGCAGTTTACAGCGGGGGCTCCGGAATGAGCAGTTCTTC	CASSLQRGLRNEQFF
TRBV5-1	TRBD1	-	TRBJ2-1	TGCGCCAGCAGCTTGGTAGGGACAGGAGGTACCTCTTTCTACAAAGAGCAGTTCTTC	CASSLVGTGGTSFYKEQFF
TRBV4-2	-	few	TRBJ2-2	TGTGCCAGCAGCCAAGATGGTCCCGAGACCGGGGAGCTGTTTTTT	CASSQDGPETGELFF
TRBV5-4	-	-	TRBJ2-2	TGTGCCAGCAGCACGCTGGGCCGGAAGACCGGGGAGCTGTTTTTT	CASSTLGRKTGELFF
TRBV6-5	TRBD1	-	TRBJ2-3	TGTGCCAGCACAAAATCGTGGACAGGGGCAGATACGCAGTATTTT	CASTKSWTGADTQYF
TRBV11-2	-	-	TRBJ1-1	TGTGCCAGCACCTTGGACGGGTACACTGAAGCTTTCTTT	CASTLDGYTEAFF
TRBV27	-	-	TRBJ2-1	TGTGCCAGCAGTCCGAACGGGGACCTGAGGGGTGAGCAGTTCTTC	CASSPNGDLRGEQFF
TRBV7-2	TRBD1	-	TRBJ1-5	TGTGCCAGCAGCTTAGGACAGGGGAACGGTCAGCCCCAGCATTTT	CASSLGQGNGQPQHF
TRBV5-5	-	-	TRBJ1-3	TGTGCCAGCACTTTGGGCTCTGGAAACACCATATATTTT	CASTLGSGNTIYF
TRBV9	-	-	TRBJ2-3	TGTGCCAGCAGCGTTACCGGCGTAGTAGGACTGCAGTATTTT	CASSVTGVVGLQYF
TRBV4-2	-	-	TRBJ1-2	TGTGCCAGCAGCCAAGAGAGGCAAGGAGCAAACTATGGCTACACCTTC	CASSQERQGANYGYTF
TRBV5-4	-	-	TRBJ2-5	TGTGCCAGCAGCAGAGACCCTGACACCCAAGAGACCCAGTACTTC	CASSRDPDTQETQYF
TRBV2	-	-	TRBJ2-1	TGTGCCAGCAGTCCGTTCTTCCCTAGTGGTAAAGCCTACAATGAGCAGTTCTTC	CASSPFFPSGKAYNEQFF
TRBV27	TRBD2	-	TRBJ2-3	TGTGCCAGCCGACAATCCGGGACTAGCGGGTGGGCAGATACGCAGTATTTT	CASRQSGTSGWADTQYF
TRBV29-1	-	-	TRBJ1-4	TGCAGCGTTGAGGTTAATGAAAAACTGTTTTTT	CSVEVNEKLFF
TRBV7-3	TRBD2	-	TRBJ2-5	TGTGCCAGCAGCTTGACTAGCGGGGGTCAAGAGACCCAGTACTTC	CASSLTSGGQETQYF
TRBV27	TRBD1	-	TRBJ1-2	TGTGCCAGCAGTTTTACCAGGGGGTCGGGGGGCTACACCTTC	CASSFTRGSGGYTF
TRBV2	TRBD1	-	TRBJ1-2	TGTGCCAGCACTCTGGACAGGAACGGCTACACCTTC	CASTLDRNGYTF
TRBV5-1	-	-	TRBJ2-1	TGCGCCAGCAGCTCTCAAAGTAGGGGGGCAAAATACAATGAGCAGTTCTTC	CASSSQSRGAKYNEQFF
TRBV7-9	-	-	TRBJ1-4	TGTGCCAGCAGCTCACCGACAGGTCCAAATGAAAAACTGTTTTTT	CASSSPTGPNEKLFF
TRBV23-1	-	-	TRBJ2-2	TGCGCCAGCATCTTAGGACAGCGAGGGAACACCGGGGAGCTGTTTTTT	CASILGQRGNTGELFF
TRBV6-5	-	-	TRBJ1-6	TGTGCCAGCAGTTACCCCGCGGTTCGGGATTCACCCCTCCACTTT	CASSYPAVRDSPLHF
TRBV15	-	-	TRBJ2-1	TGTGCCACCAGCACCCTTGCCGGCTCCTACAATGAGCAGTTCTTC	CATSTLAGSYNEQFF
TRBV30	-	-	TRBJ2-3	TGTGCCTGGAGCATGGGTTCGGCCGCAGATACGCAGTATTTT	CAWSMGSAADTQYF
TRBV5-4	-	-	TRBJ2-7	TGTGCCAGCACCGGAGCCCGGGGTAGCTACGAGCAGTACTTC	CASTGARGSYEQYF